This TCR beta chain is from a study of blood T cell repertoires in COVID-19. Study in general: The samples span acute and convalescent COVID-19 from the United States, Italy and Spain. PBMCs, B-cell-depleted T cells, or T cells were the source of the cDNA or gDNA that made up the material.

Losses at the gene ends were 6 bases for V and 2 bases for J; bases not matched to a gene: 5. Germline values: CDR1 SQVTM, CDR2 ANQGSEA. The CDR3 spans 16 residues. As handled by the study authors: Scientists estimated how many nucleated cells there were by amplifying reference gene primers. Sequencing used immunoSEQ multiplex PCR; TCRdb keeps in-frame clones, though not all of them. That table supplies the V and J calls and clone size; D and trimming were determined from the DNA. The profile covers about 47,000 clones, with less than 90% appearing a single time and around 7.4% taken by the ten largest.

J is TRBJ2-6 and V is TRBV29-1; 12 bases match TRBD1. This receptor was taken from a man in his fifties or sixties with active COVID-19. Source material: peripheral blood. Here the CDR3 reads CSVVGTGGAGANVLTF. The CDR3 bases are TGCAGCGTAGTTGGGACAGGGGGCGCTGGGGCCAACGTCCTGACTTTC.